This T cell receptor beta chain was retrieved from a study of shared T cell receptors in the human thymus. Sequenced by immunoSEQ multiplex PCR; TCRdb stores in-frame clones only, minus some. Of some 720,000 clones in the sample, roughly 90% were seen once. There are a few counts of this clone. There are 12 residues in the CDR3. Looked up from germline, CDR1 is MGHRA and CDR2 is YSYEKL. Trimming shortened V by 5 bases and J by 6 bases, and 10 bases separated the two germline ends. A further study also used this sample, focusing on human thymus T cells. That paper notes: Corrective surgery for congenital heart defects was being performed on the healthy Finnish infants who served as donors. Thymic samples were excised during corrective heart operations. Biased V and J segment usage appeared in thymus and peripheral blood. Thymic repertoires overlap heavily among unrelated individuals, related research has reported.

Sequencing was carried out using thymocytes. The V gene is TRBV4-1, the J gene TRBJ1-2; the D is unclear. This TCR was recovered from a boy in the first two years of life with a congenital heart defect. The CDR3 DNA is TGCGCCAGCAGCGACTTTAAGGATGGCTACACCTTC. Amino acid sequence: CASSDFKDGYTF.